This T cell receptor beta chain was sequenced during a study of T-cell memory formation after mild COVID-19. Study-wide points: Most CD4+ clones that shrank were in CM and EM, while CD8+ ones turned up in EMRA. Memory from before infection featured some responding clones, which suggests cross-reactive memory joined.

Notes on this clonotype: Its antigen is unknown.

Barcoded TCR alpha and TCR beta cDNA libraries with UMIs came from 5'RACE using constant-segment primers. MiXCR, applied by TCRdb to the 5' RACE reads, yields one record per CDR3 protein. The sample shows some 300,000 distinct CDR3 sequences, approximately 20% of them seen only once. V lost 3 bases to trimming and J lost 1 base, with 9 bases between them. The CDR3 covers 14 residues. The germline CDR1 and CDR2 sequences are MDHEN and SYDVKM. The TCR comes from a man aged 18 to 30 who had mild COVID-19 (a few samples of this study predate the infection). Cell type and time point are not known. Sample: PBMCs or a T cell subset sorted from them (not recorded which). The chain recombines TRBV28 with TRBJ1-2; D gene ambiguous. The chain's CDR3 is CASSFAGNNYGYTF. CDR3 nucleotide sequence: TGTGCCAGCAGTTTTGCAGGCAATAACTATGGCTACACCTTC.